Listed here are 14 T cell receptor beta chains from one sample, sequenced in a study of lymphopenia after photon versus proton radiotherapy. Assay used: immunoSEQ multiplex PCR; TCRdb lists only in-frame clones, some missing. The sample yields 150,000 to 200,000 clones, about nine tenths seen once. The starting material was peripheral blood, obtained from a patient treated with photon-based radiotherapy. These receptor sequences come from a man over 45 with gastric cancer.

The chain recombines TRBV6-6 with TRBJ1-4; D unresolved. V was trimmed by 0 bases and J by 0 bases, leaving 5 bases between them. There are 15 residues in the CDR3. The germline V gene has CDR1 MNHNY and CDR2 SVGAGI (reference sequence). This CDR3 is CASSYSQATNEKLFF. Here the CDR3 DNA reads TGTGCCAGCAGTTACTCCCAGGCAACTAATGAAAAACTGTTTTTT.

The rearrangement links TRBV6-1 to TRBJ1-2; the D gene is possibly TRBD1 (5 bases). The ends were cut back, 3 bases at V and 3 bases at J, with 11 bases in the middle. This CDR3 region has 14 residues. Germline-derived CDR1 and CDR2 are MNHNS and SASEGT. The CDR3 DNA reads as TGTGCCAGCAGTGAGGTTAGGGGCGACTATGGCTACACCTTC. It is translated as CASSEVRGDYGYTF.

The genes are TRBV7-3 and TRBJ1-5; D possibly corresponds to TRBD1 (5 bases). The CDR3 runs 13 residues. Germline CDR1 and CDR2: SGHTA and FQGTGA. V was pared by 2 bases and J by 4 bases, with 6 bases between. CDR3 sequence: CASSLGANQPQHF. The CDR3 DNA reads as TGTGCCAGCAGCTTAGGGGCTAATCAGCCCCAGCATTTT. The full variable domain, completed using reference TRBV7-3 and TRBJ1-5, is GAGVSQTPSNKVTEKGKYVELRCDPISGHTALYWYRQSLGQGPEFLIYFQGTGAADDSGLPNDRFFAVRPEGSVSTLKIQRTERGDSAVYLCASSLGANQPQHFGDGTRLSIL.

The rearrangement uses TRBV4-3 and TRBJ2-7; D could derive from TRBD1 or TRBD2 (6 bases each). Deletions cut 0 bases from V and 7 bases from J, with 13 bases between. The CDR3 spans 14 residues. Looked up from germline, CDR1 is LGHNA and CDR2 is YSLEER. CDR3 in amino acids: CASSQDTGGQEQYF. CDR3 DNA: TGCGCCAGCAGCCAAGATACTGGGGGGCAGGAGCAGTACTTC.

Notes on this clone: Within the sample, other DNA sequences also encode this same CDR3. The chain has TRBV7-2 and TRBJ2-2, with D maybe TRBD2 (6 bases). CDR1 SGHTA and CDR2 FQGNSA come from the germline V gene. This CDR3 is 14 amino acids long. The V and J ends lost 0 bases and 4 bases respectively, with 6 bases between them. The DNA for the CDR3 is TGTGCCAGCAGCTTAGCGGGAGGCACCGGGGAGCTGTTTTTT. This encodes CASSLAGGTGELFF.

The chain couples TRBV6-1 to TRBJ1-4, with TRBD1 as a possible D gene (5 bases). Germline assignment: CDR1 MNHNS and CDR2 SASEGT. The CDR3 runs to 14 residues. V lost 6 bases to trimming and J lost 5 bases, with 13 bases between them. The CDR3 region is CASRRGRLNEKLFF. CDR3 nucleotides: TGTGCCAGCAGGCGGGGGAGGCTGAATGAAAAACTGTTTTTT.

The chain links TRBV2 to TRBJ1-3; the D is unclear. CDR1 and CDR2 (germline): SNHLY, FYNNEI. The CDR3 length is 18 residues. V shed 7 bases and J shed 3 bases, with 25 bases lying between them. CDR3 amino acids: CASKRAFSATRVGNTIYF. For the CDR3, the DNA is TGTGCCAGCAAGAGGGCTTTTTCCGCCACGAGGGTTGGAAACACCATATATTTT.

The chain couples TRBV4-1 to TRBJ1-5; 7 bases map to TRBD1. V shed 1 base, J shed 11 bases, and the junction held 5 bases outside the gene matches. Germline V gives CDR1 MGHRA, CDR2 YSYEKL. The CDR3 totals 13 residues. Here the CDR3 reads CASSQVLDRSQHF. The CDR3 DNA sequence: TGCGCCAGCAGCCAAGTTTTGGACAGGTCCCAGCATTTT.

The CDR3 DNA follows: TGTGCCAGCAGCGAATCGTCCCGAGAGACCCAGTACTTC. Amino acids: CASSESSRETQYF. The rearrangement joins TRBV7-9 to TRBJ2-5; no reliable D call. This CDR3 contains 13 residues. V lost 5 bases and J lost 4, with 11 bases in between. Germline lookup yields CDR1 SEHNR and CDR2 FQNEAQ (reference sequence).

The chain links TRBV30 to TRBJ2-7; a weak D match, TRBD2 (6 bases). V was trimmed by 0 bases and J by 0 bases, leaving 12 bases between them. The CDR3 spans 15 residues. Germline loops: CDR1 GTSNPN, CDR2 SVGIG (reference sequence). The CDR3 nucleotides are TGTGCCTGGAGTGTAAGGGGACTGCTCTCCTACGAGCAGTACTTC. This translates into CAWSVRGLLSYEQYF.

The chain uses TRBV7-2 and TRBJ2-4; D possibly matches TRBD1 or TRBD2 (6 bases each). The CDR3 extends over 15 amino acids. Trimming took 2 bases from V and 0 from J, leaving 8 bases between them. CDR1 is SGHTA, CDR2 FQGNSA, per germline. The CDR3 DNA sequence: TGTGCCAGCAGCTTAAGGGGGGTAGCCAAAAACATTCAGTACTTC. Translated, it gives CASSLRGVAKNIQYF.

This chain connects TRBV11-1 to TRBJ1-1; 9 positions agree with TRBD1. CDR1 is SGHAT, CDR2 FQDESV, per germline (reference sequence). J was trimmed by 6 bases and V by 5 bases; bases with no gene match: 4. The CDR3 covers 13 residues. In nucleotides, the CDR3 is TGTGCCAGCAGCCGGACAGGGGTGCCTGAAGCTTTCTTT. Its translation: CASSRTGVPEAFF.

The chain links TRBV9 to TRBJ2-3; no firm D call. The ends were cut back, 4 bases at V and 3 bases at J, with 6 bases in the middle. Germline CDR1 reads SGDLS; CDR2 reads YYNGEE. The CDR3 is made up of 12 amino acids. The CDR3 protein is CASSPYTDTQYF. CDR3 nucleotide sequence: TGTGCCAGCAGCCCCTATACAGATACGCAGTATTTT.

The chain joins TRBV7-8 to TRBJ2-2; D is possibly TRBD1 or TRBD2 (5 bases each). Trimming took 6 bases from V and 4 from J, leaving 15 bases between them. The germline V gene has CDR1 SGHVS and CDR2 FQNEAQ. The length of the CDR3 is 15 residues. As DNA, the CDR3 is TGTGCCAGCAGTTTCCGGGACCGCCCCACCGGGGAGCTGTTTTTT. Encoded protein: CASSFRDRPTGELFF.